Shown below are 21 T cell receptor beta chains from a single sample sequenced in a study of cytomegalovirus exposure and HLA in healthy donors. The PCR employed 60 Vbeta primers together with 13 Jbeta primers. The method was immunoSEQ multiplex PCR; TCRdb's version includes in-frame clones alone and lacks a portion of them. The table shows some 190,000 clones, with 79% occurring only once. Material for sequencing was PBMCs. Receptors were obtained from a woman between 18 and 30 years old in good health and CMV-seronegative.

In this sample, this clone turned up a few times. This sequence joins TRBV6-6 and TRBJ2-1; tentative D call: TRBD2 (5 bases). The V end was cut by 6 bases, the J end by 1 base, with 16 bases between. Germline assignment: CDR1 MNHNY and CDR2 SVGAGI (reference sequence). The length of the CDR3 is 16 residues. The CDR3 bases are TGTGCCAGCAGCCTAAACTCACTAGGATCCTACAATGAGCAGTTCTTC. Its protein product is CASSLNSLGSYNEQFF.

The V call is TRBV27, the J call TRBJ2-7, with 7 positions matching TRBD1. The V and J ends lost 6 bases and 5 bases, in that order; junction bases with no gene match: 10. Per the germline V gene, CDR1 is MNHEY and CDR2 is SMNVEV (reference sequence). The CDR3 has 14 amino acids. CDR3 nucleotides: TGTGCCAGCAGCCTATCGGGGACAGTTAACGAGCAGTACTTC. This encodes CASSLSGTVNEQYF.

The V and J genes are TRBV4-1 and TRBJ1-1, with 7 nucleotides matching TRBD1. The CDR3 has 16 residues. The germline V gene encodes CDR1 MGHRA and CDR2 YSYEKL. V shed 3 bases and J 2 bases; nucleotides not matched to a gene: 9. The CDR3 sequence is CASSQGYRGLNTEAFF. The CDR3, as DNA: TGCGCCAGCAGCCAGGGTTACAGGGGTCTTAACACTGAAGCTTTCTTT.

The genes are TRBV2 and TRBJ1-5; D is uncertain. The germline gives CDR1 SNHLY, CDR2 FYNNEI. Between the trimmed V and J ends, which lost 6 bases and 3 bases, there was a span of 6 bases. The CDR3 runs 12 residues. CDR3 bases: TGTGCCAGCAGAGCCATCAATCAGCCCCAGCATTTT. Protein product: CASRAINQPQHF.

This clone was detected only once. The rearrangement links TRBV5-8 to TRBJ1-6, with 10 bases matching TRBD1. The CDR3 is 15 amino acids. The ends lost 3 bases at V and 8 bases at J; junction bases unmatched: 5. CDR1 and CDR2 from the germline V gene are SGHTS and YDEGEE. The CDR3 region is CASSSGQGSDSPLHF. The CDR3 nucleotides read TGTGCCAGCAGCTCGGGACAGGGGTCGGATTCACCCCTCCACTTT.

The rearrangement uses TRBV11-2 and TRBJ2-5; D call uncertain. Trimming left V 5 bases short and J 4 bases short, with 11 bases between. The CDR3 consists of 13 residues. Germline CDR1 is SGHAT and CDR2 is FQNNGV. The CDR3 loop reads CASSPGFVETQYF. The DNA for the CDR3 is TGTGCCAGCAGCCCCGGGTTTGTAGAGACCCAGTACTTC.

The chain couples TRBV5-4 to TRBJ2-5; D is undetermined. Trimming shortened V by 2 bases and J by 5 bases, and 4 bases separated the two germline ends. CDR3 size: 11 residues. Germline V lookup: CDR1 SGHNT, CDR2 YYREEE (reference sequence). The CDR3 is CASSFEETQYF. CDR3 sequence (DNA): TGTGCCAGCAGCTTTGAGGAGACCCAGTACTTC. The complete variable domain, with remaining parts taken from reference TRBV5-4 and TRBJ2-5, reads ETGVTQSPTHLIKTRGQQVTLRCSSQSGHNTVSWYQQALGQGPQFIFQYYREEENGRGNFPPRFSGLQFPNYSSELNVNALELDDSALYLCASSFEETQYFGPGTRLLVL.

CDR3 coding DNA: TGTGCCAGCAGTATGCACAGGGAATTGGGATCACCCCTCCACTTT. Amino acids: CASSMHRELGSPLHF. This sequence joins TRBV28 and TRBJ1-6; D may be TRBD1 (6 bases). This CDR3 region has 15 residues. The germline V gene encodes CDR1 MDHEN and CDR2 SYDVKM. Trimming shortened V by 5 bases and J by 10 bases, and 18 bases separated the two germline ends.

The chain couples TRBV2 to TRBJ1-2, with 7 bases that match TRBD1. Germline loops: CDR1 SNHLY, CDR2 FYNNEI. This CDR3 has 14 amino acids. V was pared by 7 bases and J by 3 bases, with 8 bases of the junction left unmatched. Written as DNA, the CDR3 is TGTGCCAGCAAGAGTTTTGGGACAGACTATGGCTACACCTTC. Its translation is CASKSFGTDYGYTF.

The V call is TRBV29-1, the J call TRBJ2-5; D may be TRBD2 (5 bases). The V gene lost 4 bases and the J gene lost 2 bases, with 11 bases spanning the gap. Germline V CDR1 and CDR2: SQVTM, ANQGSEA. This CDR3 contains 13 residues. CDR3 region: CSVAWTGQETQYF. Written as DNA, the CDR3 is TGCAGCGTTGCTTGGACGGGACAAGAGACCCAGTACTTC.

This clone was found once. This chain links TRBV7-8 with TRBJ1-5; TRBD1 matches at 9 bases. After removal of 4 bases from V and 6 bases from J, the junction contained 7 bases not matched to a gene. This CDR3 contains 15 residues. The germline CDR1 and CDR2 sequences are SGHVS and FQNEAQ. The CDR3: CASSWDREVGQPQHF. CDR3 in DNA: TGTGCCAGCAGCTGGGACAGGGAAGTCGGTCAGCCCCAGCATTTT.

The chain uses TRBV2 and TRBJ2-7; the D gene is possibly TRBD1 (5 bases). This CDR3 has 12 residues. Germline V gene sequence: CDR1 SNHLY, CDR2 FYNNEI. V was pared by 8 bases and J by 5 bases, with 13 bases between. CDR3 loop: CASEGQGHEQYF. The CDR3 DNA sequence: TGTGCCAGCGAAGGGCAGGGCCACGAGCAGTACTTC.

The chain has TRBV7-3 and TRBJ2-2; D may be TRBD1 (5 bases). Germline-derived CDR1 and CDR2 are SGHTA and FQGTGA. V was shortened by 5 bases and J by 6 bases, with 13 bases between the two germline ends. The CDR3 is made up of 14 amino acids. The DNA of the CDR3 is TGTGCCAGCAGCCCTCAGGGTACGGCCGGGGAGCTGTTTTTT. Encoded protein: CASSPQGTAGELFF.

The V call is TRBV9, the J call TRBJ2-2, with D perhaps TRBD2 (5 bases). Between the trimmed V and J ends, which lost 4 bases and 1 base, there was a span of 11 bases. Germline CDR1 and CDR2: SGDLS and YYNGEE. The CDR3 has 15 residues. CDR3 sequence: CASSFFGLNTGELFF. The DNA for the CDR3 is TGTGCCAGCAGCTTTTTCGGACTGAACACCGGGGAGCTGTTTTTT.

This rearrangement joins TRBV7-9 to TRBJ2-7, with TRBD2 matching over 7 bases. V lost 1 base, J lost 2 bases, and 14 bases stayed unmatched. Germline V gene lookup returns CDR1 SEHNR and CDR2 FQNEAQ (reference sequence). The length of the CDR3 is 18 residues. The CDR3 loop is CASSLGRGSSEWTYEQYF. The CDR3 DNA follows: TGTGCCAGCAGCTTAGGTCGCGGGAGCAGCGAATGGACCTACGAGCAGTACTTC.

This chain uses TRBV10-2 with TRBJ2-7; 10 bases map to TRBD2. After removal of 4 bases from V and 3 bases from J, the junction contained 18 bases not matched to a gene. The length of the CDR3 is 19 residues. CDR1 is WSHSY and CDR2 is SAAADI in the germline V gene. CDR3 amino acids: CASSGRGTGLAETFYEQYF. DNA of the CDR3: TGCGCCAGCAGTGGCAGGGGGACAGGACTAGCGGAGACGTTCTACGAGCAGTACTTC.

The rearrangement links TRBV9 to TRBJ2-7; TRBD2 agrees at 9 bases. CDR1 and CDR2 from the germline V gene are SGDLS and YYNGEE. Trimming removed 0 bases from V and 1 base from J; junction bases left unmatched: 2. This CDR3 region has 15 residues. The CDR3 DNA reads TGTGCCAGCAGCGTAGGCCTAGCGGGATCCTACGAGCAGTACTTC. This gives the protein CASSVGLAGSYEQYF.

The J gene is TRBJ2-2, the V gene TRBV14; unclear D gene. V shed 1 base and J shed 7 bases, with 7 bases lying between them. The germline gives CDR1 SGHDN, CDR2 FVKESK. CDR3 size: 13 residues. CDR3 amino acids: CASSQGSVGELFF. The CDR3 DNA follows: TGTGCCAGCAGCCAAGGGTCGGTCGGGGAGCTGTTTTTT.

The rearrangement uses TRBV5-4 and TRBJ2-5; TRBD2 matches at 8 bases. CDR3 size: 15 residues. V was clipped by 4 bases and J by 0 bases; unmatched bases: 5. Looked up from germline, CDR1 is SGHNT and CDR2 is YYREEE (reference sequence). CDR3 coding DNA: TGTGCCAGCAGCGAAAAACTAGCGGACCAAGAGACCCAGTACTTC. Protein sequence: CASSEKLADQETQYF.

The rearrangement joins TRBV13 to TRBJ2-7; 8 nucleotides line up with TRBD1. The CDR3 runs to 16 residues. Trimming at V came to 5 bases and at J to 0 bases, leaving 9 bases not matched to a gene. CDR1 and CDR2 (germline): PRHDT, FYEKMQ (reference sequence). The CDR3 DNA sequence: TGTGCCAGCAGCCAGTTCGGGGACAGGAACTCCTACGAGCAGTACTTC. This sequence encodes CASSQFGDRNSYEQYF.

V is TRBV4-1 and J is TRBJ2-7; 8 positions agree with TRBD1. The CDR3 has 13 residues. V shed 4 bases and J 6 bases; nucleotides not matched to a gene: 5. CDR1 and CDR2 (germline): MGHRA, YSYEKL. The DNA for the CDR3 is TGCGCCAGCAGCCTAGGACAGGGCATCGAGCAGTACTTC. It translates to CASSLGQGIEQYF.